This T cell receptor beta chain originates from a study of blood T cell dynamics during melanoma immunotherapy (dated by TCRdb to the early 2020s). Some background on the complete study: Patients had metastatic melanoma and received first-line pembrolizumab or nivolumab plus ipilimumab as standard of care in the United Kingdom. Peripheral T cell receptor repertoires of metastatic melanoma patients were profiled before and after one cycle of checkpoint inhibitor therapy to find early correlates of response. Consecutive patients formed a training cohort, and a further independent group of patients from the same centre was pooled into an external validation set.

V has 6 bases trimmed and J has 3 bases trimmed; junction bases matching no gene number 2. According to the germline V gene, CDR1 reads KGHSH and CDR2 reads LQKENI. The CDR3 sequence holds 12 residues, the cysteine and valine included. The CDR3 DNA has 36 bases and is translated from base 1. This clone was seen a few times. Its antigen remains undetermined. No qualities accompany the bases; no much larger clone lies one base away. Findings and caveats that apply to the study as a whole: The study was unable to establish whether the T cell clones driving the repertoire changes were melanoma-specific or instead reflected general immune activation. A bifurcated reorganization of the PBMC repertoire at W3, with increased clonality or increased diversity, was observed in patients who later achieved disease control, unlike in progressors. The relatively small sample size was acknowledged as something that could potentially limit how far the results can be generalized.

Every bulk PBMC sample was loaded with the same fixed amount of about 380 ng of DNA. TCR beta CDR3 sequences were amplified from genomic DNA with the immunoSEQ TCRb Assay kit following manufacturer instructions. The KAPA Library Quantification Kit for Illumina platforms was used to quantify the pooled libraries by qPCR. Sequencing of the pooled libraries was done on an Illumina NextSeq 500, with clustering at about 0.6-1.1 pM. On the authors' methods: The TCR data were analyzed using immunoSEQ ANALYZER and the R LymphoSeq package. A rearrangement efficiency score was calculated as productive divided by the sum of productive and non-productive CDR3 sequences. Clonality was assessed using the Gini coefficient and diversity using the Renyi index at alpha=1, with pairwise comparisons between timepoints within each patient. In LymphoSeq, clonal relatedness was computed with an edit distance of 3 and repertoire similarity was computed with the Bhattacharyya coefficient. To classify response, a linear discriminant analysis based on week-3 changes in clonality and diversity was built using the R MASS and caret packages. TCRdb carries this immuneACCESS record with in-frame sequences only. Its versions omit some clonotypes, under half of them owing to an unresolved V gene in the studies checked, with the rest unexplained. The V and J calls and clone size are taken from that table; D and trimming were inferred from the DNA. The sample records about 14,000 clones, approximately 84% of which are singletons. The ten top clones hold 5.5% to 7.5% of the sample.

The sample's time point label is to be understood as: pre-treatment baseline. Blood samples were collected before treatment (T0) and at week 3 (W3), after the first cycle of checkpoint blockade. Except for a couple of patients with rapid clinical progression, response was assessed 12 weeks after the first infusion by RECIST 1.1; disease control meant complete response, partial response or stable disease. Patients with prior systemic cancer treatment, concomitant immunosuppressant therapy or synchronous other active malignancies were excluded. To track both circulating cells and T cell turnover, TCR beta was sequenced from bulk PBMC as well as from plasma cell-free DNA. PBMC were isolated from blood with Lymphoprep and SepMate tubes, followed by red cell lysis. QIAamp DNA Blood Mini kits were used to extract DNA from PBMC and sorted T cell subsets.

The sequencing used blood, collected from a patient treated with checkpoint blockade. The rearranged segments are TRBV18 and TRBJ2-7, with TRBD2 matching 7 junction bases. The clonotype was recovered from a human donor with melanoma. The nucleotides read TGTGCCAGCTCTGGGGGGGACTACGAGCAGTACGTC. This is translated as CASSGGDYEQYV.